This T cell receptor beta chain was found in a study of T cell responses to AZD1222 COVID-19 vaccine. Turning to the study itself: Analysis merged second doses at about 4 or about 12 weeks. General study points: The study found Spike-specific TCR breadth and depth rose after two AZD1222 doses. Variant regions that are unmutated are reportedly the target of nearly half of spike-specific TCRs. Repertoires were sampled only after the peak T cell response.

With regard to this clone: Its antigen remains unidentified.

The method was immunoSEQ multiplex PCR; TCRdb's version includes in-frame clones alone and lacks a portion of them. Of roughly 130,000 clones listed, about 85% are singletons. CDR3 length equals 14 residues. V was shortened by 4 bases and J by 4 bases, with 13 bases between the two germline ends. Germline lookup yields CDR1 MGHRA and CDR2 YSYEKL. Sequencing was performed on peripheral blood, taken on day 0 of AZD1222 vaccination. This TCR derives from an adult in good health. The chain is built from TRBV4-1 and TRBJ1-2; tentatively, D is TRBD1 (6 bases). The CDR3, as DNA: TGCGCCAGCAGCCGATCAGGGGTTTTCTATGGCTACACCTTC. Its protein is CASSRSGVFYGYTF.